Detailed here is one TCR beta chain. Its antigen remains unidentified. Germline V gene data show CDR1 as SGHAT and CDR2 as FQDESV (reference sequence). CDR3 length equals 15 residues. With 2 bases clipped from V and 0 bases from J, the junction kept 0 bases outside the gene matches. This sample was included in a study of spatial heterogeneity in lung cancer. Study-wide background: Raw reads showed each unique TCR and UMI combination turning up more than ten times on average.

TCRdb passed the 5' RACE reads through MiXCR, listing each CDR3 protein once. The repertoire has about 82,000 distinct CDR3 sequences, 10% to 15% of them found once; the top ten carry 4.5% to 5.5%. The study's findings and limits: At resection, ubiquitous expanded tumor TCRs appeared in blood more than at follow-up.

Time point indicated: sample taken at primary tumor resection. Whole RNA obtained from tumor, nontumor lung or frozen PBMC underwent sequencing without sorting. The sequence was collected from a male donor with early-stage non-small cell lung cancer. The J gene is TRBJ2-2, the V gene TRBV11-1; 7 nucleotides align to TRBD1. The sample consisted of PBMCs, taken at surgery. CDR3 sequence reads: CASSLQGANTGELFF. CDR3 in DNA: TGTGCCAGCAGCTTACAGGGGGCGAACACCGGGGAGCTGTTTTTT.